This T cell receptor (beta chain) was identified during a study of identical twins. Findings of the study overall: Out-of-frame alpha sequences that twins shared showed excess low generation probability. Donors were not followed over many years; analysis was cross-sectional.

TCRdb processed the 5' RACE reads anew with MiXCR; each CDR3 protein has one entry. The data contain hundreds of thousands of distinct CDR3 sequences, more than 6.5% of them singletons. The germline V gene has CDR1 DFQATT and CDR2 SNEGSKA (reference sequence). This CDR3 has 14 residues. V shed 3 bases and J shed 2 bases, with 13 bases lying between them. This clonotype was seen a few times. Its specificity is unknown. These data also formed part of another study, on yellow fever vaccine responses in identical twins.

This TCR derives from a woman between 18 and 30 years old in good health. The specimen was PBMCs. The chain has TRBV20-1 and TRBJ1-1; the D is unclear. The CDR3 loop reads CSASSGSKNTEAFF. CDR3 sequence (DNA): TGCAGTGCTAGTAGCGGCTCCAAAAACACTGAAGCTTTCTTT.